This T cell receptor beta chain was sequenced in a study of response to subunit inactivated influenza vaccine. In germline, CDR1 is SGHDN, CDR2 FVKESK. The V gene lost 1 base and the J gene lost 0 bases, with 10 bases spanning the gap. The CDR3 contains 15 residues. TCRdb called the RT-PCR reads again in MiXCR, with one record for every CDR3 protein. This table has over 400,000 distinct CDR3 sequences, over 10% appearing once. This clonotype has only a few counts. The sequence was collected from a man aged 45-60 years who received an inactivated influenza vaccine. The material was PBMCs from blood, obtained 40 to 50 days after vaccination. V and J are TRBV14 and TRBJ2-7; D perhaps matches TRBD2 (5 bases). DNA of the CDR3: TGTGCCAGCAGCCAAGTCCGGGAAAACTCCTACGAGCAGTACTTC. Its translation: CASSQVRENSYEQYF.